The next 16 T cell receptor beta chains were all read from a single sample in a study of CD4 T cells in relation to SARS-CoV-2 and coronaviruses. The antigens these receptors bind are not known. TCRdb's copy holds only in-frame clones and misses some; the assay was immunoSEQ multiplex PCR. Here the sample spans some 25,000 clones, around 80% being singletons. Before the COVID-19 pandemic, during about 2011-2019, CD4+ T cells were taken from unexposed donors. CD4+ T cells were isolated from the cells after roughly 11 days of culture. Sequencing was done on a sample of CD4+ T cells from PBMCs, cultured in vitro. Receptors originate from a human donor in good health.

The chain recombines TRBV28 with TRBJ2-5, with a tentative D call TRBD1 (6 bases). V lost 6 bases and J lost 2, with 13 bases in between. Per the germline V gene, CDR1 is MDHEN and CDR2 is SYDVKM. The CDR3 has 14 residues. The CDR3 loop is CASRLGTWQETQYF. The CDR3 nucleotides are TGTGCCAGCAGACTCGGGACATGGCAAGAGACCCAGTACTTC.

V is TRBV29-1 and J is TRBJ1-1; a weak D match, TRBD1 (5 bases). The germline gives CDR1 SQVTM, CDR2 ANQGSEA. Trimming pared 7 bases from V and 11 bases from J, leaving 17 bases between. This CDR3 spans 11 amino acids. The CDR3 DNA reads TGCAGCGGCGGGAGGGGAGGGCTGGCTTTCTTT. Translating it yields CSGGRGGLAFF.

The chain joins TRBV9 to TRBJ2-7, with a weak D call TRBD2 (6 bases). This CDR3 region has 13 residues. Between the trimmed V and J ends, which lost 2 bases and 9 bases, there was a span of 15 bases. Germline V gives CDR1 SGDLS, CDR2 YYNGEE. The CDR3 loop is CASSVTSNGLQYF. In DNA, the CDR3 is TGTGCCAGCAGCGTGACTAGTAATGGTTTGCAGTACTTC.

The chain couples TRBV5-1 to TRBJ2-3; a possible D gene is TRBD1 (6 bases). Germline V gives CDR1 SGHRS, CDR2 YFSETQ. Trimming pared 4 bases from V and 2 bases from J, leaving 14 bases between. CDR3 length: 15 amino acids. For the CDR3, the DNA is TGCGCCAGCAGCAACCTTGGACAGCACACAGATACGCAGTATTTT. It encodes CASSNLGQHTDTQYF.

In DNA form, the CDR3 reads TGTGCCAGCTCACCCGGCGGGGGGTATCAAGAGACCCAGTACTTC. It is translated as CASSPGGGYQETQYF. The chain couples TRBV18 to TRBJ2-5; 8 nucleotides line up with TRBD2. The CDR3 is 15 residues long. V lost 3 bases to trimming and J lost 2 bases; unmatched junction nucleotides: 5. CDR1 and CDR2 (germline): KGHSH, LQKENI.

The V and J genes are TRBV5-1 and TRBJ1-2; 8 bases align to TRBD1. V lost 4 bases and J lost 4; bases outside the gene matches: 12. The CDR3 spans 16 residues. Germline values: CDR1 SGHRS, CDR2 YFSETQ. CDR3 loop: CASSLSPGTGIYGYTF. DNA for the CDR3: TGCGCCAGCAGCCTAAGTCCCGGGACAGGCATCTATGGCTACACCTTC.

The chain links TRBV2 to TRBJ1-3; D call uncertain. The CDR3 runs 15 residues. Trimming cost V 3 bases and J 2 bases, with 11 bases left between them. Looked up from germline, CDR1 is SNHLY and CDR2 is FYNNEI. Written as DNA, the CDR3 is TGTGCCAGCAGTGATCTGGGATCCGCTGGAAACACCATATATTTT. It specifies CASSDLGSAGNTIYF. The variable domain in full, with the rest retrieved from reference TRBV2 and TRBJ1-3, is EPEVTQTPSHQVTQMGQEVILRCVPISNHLYFYWYRQILGQKVEFLVSFYNNEISEKSEIFDDQFSVERPDGSNFTLKIRSTKLEDSAMYFCASSDLGSAGNTIYFGEGSWLTVV.

This chain uses TRBV6-5 with TRBJ2-3, with D possibly called TRBD1 or TRBD2 (5 bases each). Germline lookup yields CDR1 MNHEY and CDR2 SVGAGI. Trimming cost V 9 bases and J 3 bases, with 13 bases left between them. The CDR3 contains 13 residues. In DNA form, the CDR3 reads TGTGCCAGTACCCGGGGCCCAACAGATACGCAGTATTTT. Its protein is CASTRGPTDTQYF.

The gene calls are TRBV10-3 and TRBJ1-3; unclear D gene. Germline CDR1 and CDR2: ENHRY and SYGVKD. With 6 bases removed from V and 0 bases from J, the gap between germline ends came to 9 bases. This CDR3 is 14 amino acids long. CDR3 in amino acids: CAIRTSHSGNTIYF. The CDR3, as DNA: TGTGCCATCAGGACGAGCCACTCTGGAAACACCATATATTTT.

The table lists this clone with a few counts. The chain recombines TRBV4-3 with TRBJ1-5; D is ambiguous. The V end was cut by 1 base, the J end by 1 base, with 8 bases between. The CDR3 covers 15 residues. CDR1 and CDR2 from the germline V gene are LGHNA and YSLEER. The CDR3 spells CASSQGRWSNQPQHF. CDR3 sequence (DNA): TGCGCCAGCAGCCAAGGCAGGTGGAGCAATCAGCCCCAGCATTTT.

CDR3 region: CASSLGGGNTDTQYF. The CDR3 coding sequence is TGTGCCAGCAGCTTAGGGGGAGGTAATACAGATACGCAGTATTTT. The chain joins TRBV7-3 to TRBJ2-3; tentative D call: TRBD2 (6 bases). Germline CDR1 is SGHTA and CDR2 is FQGTGA. The CDR3 sequence is 15 residues long. Trimming cost V 2 bases and J 3 bases, with 12 bases left between them.

V and J are TRBV14 and TRBJ2-2; D uncertain. The V gene lost 4 bases and the J gene lost 0 bases, with 6 bases spanning the gap. Germline V CDR1 and CDR2: SGHDN, FVKESK. The CDR3 covers 14 residues. The CDR3 sequence is CASSRRANTGELFF. DNA for the CDR3: TGTGCCAGCAGCCGAAGGGCGAACACCGGGGAGCTGTTTTTT.

V is TRBV4-3 and J is TRBJ1-5; D unclear. The CDR3 has 17 residues. Trimming took off 0 bases at V and 4 bases at J, with 16 bases between the two ends. The germline gives CDR1 LGHNA, CDR2 YSLEER. The CDR3 sequence: CASSQDLGKGGNQPQHF. CDR3 sequence (DNA): TGCGCCAGCAGCCAAGATCTGGGAAAGGGTGGGAATCAGCCCCAGCATTTT.

CDR3: CASSPDLDGWAQYF. The CDR3 DNA reads TGTGCCAGCAGCCCTGACCTGGACGGCTGGGCGCAGTATTTT. The genes are TRBV7-9 and TRBJ2-3; no clear D. Deletions cut 5 bases from V and 10 bases from J, with 19 bases between. This CDR3 is built from 14 residues. CDR1 is SEHNR, CDR2 FQNEAQ, per germline (reference sequence).

This chain uses TRBV4-3 with TRBJ1-2; tentatively, D is TRBD1 (6 bases). The CDR3 is 17 residues long. CDR1 and CDR2 from the germline V gene are LGHNA and YSLEER. Trimming removed 0 bases from V and 1 base from J, with 15 bases in between. Written as DNA, the CDR3 is TGCGCCAGCAGCCAAGATCGGGGGGCCCGCTATAACTATGGCTACACCTTC. It yields the protein CASSQDRGARYNYGYTF.

V usage is TRBV6-5 and J usage is TRBJ1-2; D uncertain. CDR1 and CDR2 from the germline V gene are MNHEY and SVGAGI. Trimming took 5 bases from V and 4 from J, leaving 14 bases between them. This CDR3 is built from 14 residues. The CDR3 sequence: CASSPVEGVYGYTF. CDR3 coding DNA: TGTGCCAGCAGTCCGGTGGAGGGCGTCTATGGCTACACCTTC.